A single sample is the source of the 13 T cell receptor beta chains below, sequenced in a study of blood T cell repertoires in COVID-19. Using immunoSEQ multiplex PCR, the repertoire was profiled, and TCRdb retains in-frame clones only, with some absent. Among about 34,000 clones, roughly 85% were seen once, and the ten largest hold roughly 14%. The sequenced material came from peripheral blood. The source is a human donor with acute or convalescent COVID-19. The donor label of this sample is uncertain.

The chain has TRBV11-2 and TRBJ1-2; 8 bases map to TRBD1. The CDR3 runs to 14 residues. V dropped 5 bases and J dropped 8; count of bases not matched to a gene: 10. In germline, CDR1 is SGHAT, CDR2 FQNNGV. The CDR3 DNA sequence: TGTGCCAGCAGCCCCTCGACAGGGGCGTACGGCTACACCTTC. This gives the protein CASSPSTGAYGYTF. Variable domain in full (rest from reference TRBV11-2 and TRBJ1-2): EAGVAQSPRYKIIEKRQSVAFWCNPISGHATLYWYQQILGQGPKLLIQFQNNGVVDDSQLPKDRFSAERLKGVDSTLKIQPAKLEDSAVYLCASSPSTGAYGYTFGSGTRLTVV.

The rearrangement links TRBV6-1 to TRBJ2-5; the match to TRBD1 covers 10 bases. Germline V CDR1 and CDR2: MNHNS, SASEGT. This CDR3 has 16 amino acids. With 5 bases clipped from V and 0 bases from J, the junction kept 6 bases outside the gene matches. The CDR3 region is CASSKGQGVNQETQYF. CDR3 nucleotides: TGTGCCAGCAGTAAAGGACAGGGGGTGAACCAAGAGACCCAGTACTTC.

The CDR3 protein is CATQRDTDTQYF. The CDR3 nucleotides are TGTGCCACCCAGCGGGACACAGATACGCAGTATTTT. V usage is TRBV24-1 and J usage is TRBJ2-3, with 7 positions matching TRBD2. Germline V gives CDR1 KGHDR, CDR2 SFDVKD. The CDR3 has 12 amino acids. The ends lost 9 bases at V and 2 bases at J; junction bases unmatched: 1.

This clone was seen just once. The chain recombines TRBV28 with TRBJ1-2; 8 bases line up with TRBD1. Trimming at V came to 6 bases and at J to 3 bases, leaving 3 bases not matched to a gene. CDR3 length: 13 amino acids. CDR1 is MDHEN and CDR2 is SYDVKM in the germline V gene. This CDR3 is CASRSTGDYGYTF. The CDR3 nucleotides are TGTGCCAGCAGGTCGACAGGGGACTATGGCTACACCTTC.

The chain employs TRBV19 and TRBJ1-5, with TRBD1 matching over 7 bases. Per germline, CDR1 LNHDA and CDR2 SQIVND (reference sequence). Trimming cost V 6 bases and J 0 bases; bases outside gene matches: 11. The CDR3 runs 17 residues. CDR3 amino acids: CASRKGPGTDSNQPQHF. The CDR3 DNA reads TGTGCCAGTAGAAAGGGGCCCGGGACAGATAGCAATCAGCCCCAGCATTTT.

This clone showed up just a few times. The gene calls are TRBV19 and TRBJ2-1; D unclear. CDR1 and CDR2 from the germline V gene are LNHDA and SQIVND (reference sequence). There are 15 residues in the CDR3. Trimming left V 3 bases short and J 0 bases short, with 9 bases between. The CDR3 loop reads CASSMQASSYNEQFF. The CDR3 coding sequence is TGTGCCAGTAGTATGCAGGCGTCCTCCTACAATGAGCAGTTCTTC.

The CDR3 sequence is CSVPRDTAYQPQHF. CDR3 DNA: TGCAGCGTTCCAAGGGACACAGCCTATCAGCCCCAGCATTTT. The chain recombines TRBV29-1 with TRBJ1-5; tentatively, D is TRBD1 (6 bases). The V end was cut by 5 bases, the J end by 5 bases, with 16 bases between. This CDR3 contains 14 residues. CDR1 SQVTM and CDR2 ANQGSEA come from the germline V gene.

The rearrangement joins TRBV28 to TRBJ2-7; TRBD2 agrees at 8 bases. In germline, CDR1 is MDHEN, CDR2 SYDVKM. The CDR3 length is 15 residues. The V and J ends lost 7 bases and 0 bases, in that order; junction bases with no gene match: 8. This CDR3 reads CASILSGGPSYEQYF. In DNA form, the CDR3 reads TGTGCCAGCATTCTCAGCGGGGGCCCCTCCTACGAGCAGTACTTC.

J is TRBJ2-1 and V is TRBV28, with 7 bases lining up with TRBD1. Per germline, CDR1 MDHEN and CDR2 SYDVKM. The CDR3 contains 19 residues. V dropped 6 bases and J dropped 1; count of bases not matched to a gene: 18. CDR3 nucleotides: TGTGCCAGCAGCTACCAAGGTCTTCACAGGGGCGGGTCCTACAATGAGCAGTTCTTC. Amino acids: CASSYQGLHRGGSYNEQFF.

The chain carries TRBV19 and TRBJ2-2, with D maybe TRBD2 (5 bases). The CDR3 runs to 15 residues. Trimming removed 0 bases at V and 5 bases at J, with 10 bases between. Germline V gene data show CDR1 as LNHDA and CDR2 as SQIVND (reference sequence). CDR3 in DNA: TGTGCCAGTAGTATAGAGAGGGTGGGGACCGGGGAGCTGTTTTTT. Protein sequence: CASSIERVGTGELFF. The full variable domain, rest sourced from reference TRBV19 and TRBJ2-2, is DGGITQSPKYLFRKEGQNVTLSCEQNLNHDAMYWYRQDPGQGLRLIYYSQIVNDFQKGDIAEGYSVSREKKESFPLTVTSAQKNPTAFYLCASSIERVGTGELFFGEGSRLTVL.

The gene calls are TRBV28 and TRBJ1-2, with TRBD1 matching over 8 bases. The length of the CDR3 is 18 residues. V trimming: 5 bases; J trimming: 1 base; junction bases outside the gene matches: 15. CDR1 and CDR2 from the germline V gene are MDHEN and SYDVKM. The CDR3: CASSGPGGQDRFNYGYTF. DNA of the CDR3: TGTGCCAGCAGTGGCCCCGGGGGACAGGACAGGTTTAACTATGGCTACACCTTC.

This clone is a singleton in its sample. This chain joins TRBV27 and TRBJ1-1; D call uncertain. Germline CDR1 is MNHEY and CDR2 is SMNVEV (reference sequence). Trimming stripped 5 bases from V and 0 bases from J, with 13 bases between. The CDR3 spans 15 residues. CDR3 region: CASSGGLPMNTEAFF. The CDR3 DNA follows: TGTGCCAGCAGTGGAGGGCTACCCATGAACACTGAAGCTTTCTTT.

The chain uses TRBV19 and TRBJ1-5; D is possibly TRBD1 (6 bases). The germline CDR1 and CDR2 sequences are LNHDA and SQIVND (reference sequence). The V end was cut by 3 bases, the J end by 7 bases, with 16 bases between. The CDR3 extends over 15 amino acids. CDR3 amino acids: CASSIPVQGSQPQHF. The CDR3 DNA reads TGTGCCAGTAGTATCCCCGTACAGGGTTCGCAGCCCCAGCATTTT.